These 21 T cell receptor beta chains were all obtained from the same sample, sequenced in a study of blood T cell repertoires in COVID-19. Sequencing used immunoSEQ multiplex PCR; TCRdb keeps in-frame clones, though not all of them. The table lists fewer than 450,000 clones, more than 75% of them singletons. The sequenced sample was peripheral blood. Receptor source: a woman between 50 and 59 years old with COVID-19, enrolled during active disease.

This clone was picked up many times. The chain combines TRBV6-5 with TRBJ2-7, with D perhaps TRBD2 (6 bases). This CDR3 comprises 15 residues. Trimming pared 2 bases from V and 2 bases from J, leaving 13 bases between. Germline values: CDR1 MNHEY, CDR2 SVGAGI. The CDR3 sequence: CASSYGGEGTYEQYF. CDR3 coding DNA: TGTGCCAGCAGTTACGGAGGGGAAGGGACCTACGAGCAGTACTTC.

This chain uses TRBV7-8 with TRBJ2-7; 15 positions match TRBD2. The V gene's germline CDR1 is SGHVS and CDR2 FQNEAQ. Losses at the gene ends were 5 bases for V and 4 bases for J; bases not matched to a gene: 6. This CDR3 comprises 16 residues. CDR3 loop: CASSPGLAGGRYEQYF. The CDR3 DNA is TGTGCCAGCAGCCCCGGACTAGCGGGAGGGAGATACGAGCAGTACTTC.

The gene calls are TRBV28 and TRBJ1-4, with TRBD1 matching 9 bases. Germline lookup yields CDR1 MDHEN and CDR2 SYDVKM. The CDR3 runs 17 residues. Trimming cost V 6 bases and J 5 bases; bases outside gene matches: 13. The CDR3 loop reads CASSPPGQGTPNEKLFF. The CDR3 DNA reads TGTGCCAGCAGCCCACCGGGACAGGGAACCCCAAATGAAAAACTGTTTTTT.

This rearrangement joins TRBV11-3 to TRBJ1-3, with a tentative D call TRBD1 (5 bases). Germline V lookup: CDR1 SGHNT, CDR2 YENEEA. The CDR3 has 14 amino acids. V was shortened by 4 bases and J by 4 bases, with 11 bases between the two germline ends. The CDR3 region is CASSSQDSGNTIYF. CDR3 DNA: TGTGCCAGCAGCTCACAGGATTCCGGAAACACCATATATTTT.

The chain recombines TRBV9 with TRBJ2-5, with TRBD1 identical over 9 bases. The CDR3 length is 14 residues. CDR1 is SGDLS, CDR2 YYNGEE, per germline. V shed 0 bases, J shed 5 bases, and the junction held 2 bases outside the gene matches. The chain's CDR3 is CASSVGTGAETQYF. CDR3 coding DNA: TGTGCCAGCAGCGTAGGGACAGGGGCGGAGACCCAGTACTTC.

This clone has only one observation. The chain is built from TRBV19 and TRBJ1-5; TRBD1 matches 8 bases. The CDR3 has 19 amino acids. V trimming: 3 bases; J trimming: 4 bases; junction bases outside the gene matches: 17. CDR1 and CDR2 (germline): LNHDA, SQIVND (reference sequence). In DNA, the CDR3 is TGTGCCAGTAGTATGGCAGGGGGCGGAGGGACAATTGCAAATCAGCCCCAGCATTTT. Translating it yields CASSMAGGGGTIANQPQHF.

The chain links TRBV4-1 to TRBJ2-7; possible D gene TRBD1, 5 bases. Looked up from germline, CDR1 is MGHRA and CDR2 is YSYEKL. Trimming pared 1 base from V and 5 bases from J, leaving 12 bases between. The CDR3 has 14 amino acids. CDR3 in amino acids: CASSQGQGGHEQYF. CDR3 DNA sequence: TGCGCCAGCAGCCAAGGGCAGGGCGGCCACGAGCAGTACTTC.

The chain links TRBV24-1 to TRBJ2-1, with TRBD2 matching over 10 bases. Germline-derived CDR1 and CDR2 are KGHDR and SFDVKD. The ends lost 1 base at V and 7 bases at J; junction bases unmatched: 6. This CDR3 is 16 amino acids long. The DNA for the CDR3 is TGTGCCACCAGTGATTTCAGCGGGAGGGGAGGGAATGAGCAGTTCTTC. This sequence encodes CATSDFSGRGGNEQFF.

This chain uses TRBV5-1 with TRBJ2-1; 14 bases agree with TRBD2. CDR3 size: 17 residues. In germline, CDR1 is SGHRS, CDR2 YFSETQ. J lost 9 bases, V lost 3 bases, and 11 bases had no gene match. The CDR3 sequence: CASSWTGTSGSRGEQFF. The CDR3 DNA is TGCGCCAGCAGCTGGACCGGGACTAGCGGGAGTCGGGGTGAGCAGTTCTTC.

The rearrangement joins TRBV6-6 to TRBJ2-1; 7 positions agree with TRBD2. This CDR3 contains 15 residues. The germline V gene encodes CDR1 MNHNY and CDR2 SVGAGI (reference sequence). V lost 6 bases and J lost 7; bases outside the gene matches: 12. The CDR3 bases are TGTGCCAGCAGGTCCCTAGCGGTTGGGGTAAATGAGCAGTTCTTC. It codes for CASRSLAVGVNEQFF.

This clone was counted once. The V and J genes are TRBV27 and TRBJ2-5; 7 bases map to TRBD1. Germline V gene lookup returns CDR1 MNHEY and CDR2 SMNVEV (reference sequence). With V trimmed by 8 bases and J by 7 bases, 13 bases remained unmatched. The CDR3 runs to 14 residues. The CDR3 sequence: CASGEQGSKRTQYF. In DNA form, the CDR3 reads TGTGCCAGCGGGGAACAGGGGAGCAAGAGGACCCAGTACTTC.

The CDR3 coding sequence is TGTGCCACCAGTGATCTCAGTCCCGGGACAGGGACCTACAATCAGCCCCAGCATTTT. It encodes CATSDLSPGTGTYNQPQHF. The chain is built from TRBV24-1 and TRBJ1-5; TRBD1 matches at 9 bases. CDR3 length: 19 residues. The junction had 14 bases not matched to a gene; V was cut back by 3 bases and J by 3 bases. Germline V CDR1 and CDR2: KGHDR, SFDVKD.

The J gene is TRBJ2-3, the V gene TRBV6-1, with D possibly being TRBD1 (6 bases). CDR1 is MNHNS, CDR2 SASEGT, per germline. V was clipped by 3 bases and J by 5 bases, with 12 bases between them. CDR3 length: 14 residues. DNA of the CDR3: TGTGCCAGCAGTGAGTACAGGGCAAGAGATACGCAGTATTTT. It codes for CASSEYRARDTQYF.

The chain has TRBV27 and TRBJ2-7, with 10 bases fitting TRBD2. V lost 2 bases and J lost 4; bases outside the gene matches: 8. Per germline, CDR1 MNHEY and CDR2 SMNVEV (reference sequence). CDR3 length: 16 amino acids. CDR3 region: CASSLAIAGGAYEQYF. The DNA for the CDR3 is TGTGCCAGCAGTTTAGCCATAGCGGGAGGCGCTTACGAGCAGTACTTC.

The rearrangement uses TRBV11-2 and TRBJ1-3; a possible D gene is TRBD1 (5 bases). The V end lost 5 bases, the J end lost 0 bases, and 11 bases lay between the germline ends. Germline-derived CDR1 and CDR2 are SGHAT and FQNNGV. This CDR3 is built from 15 residues. CDR3 loop: CASSPWDYSGNTIYF. The CDR3, as DNA: TGTGCCAGCAGCCCCTGGGACTACTCTGGAAACACCATATATTTT. Looking up the rest from reference TRBV11-2 and TRBJ1-3 gives the full variable domain: EAGVAQSPRYKIIEKRQSVAFWCNPISGHATLYWYQQILGQGPKLLIQFQNNGVVDDSQLPKDRFSAERLKGVDSTLKIQPAKLEDSAVYLCASSPWDYSGNTIYFGEGSWLTVV.

The V call is TRBV28, the J call TRBJ1-1; weak D call: TRBD1 (6 bases). Deletions cut 6 bases from V and 0 bases from J, with 11 bases between. Per germline, CDR1 MDHEN and CDR2 SYDVKM. The CDR3 covers 14 residues. The CDR3 spells CASRWGRVNTEAFF. The CDR3 DNA reads TGTGCCAGCAGATGGGGGCGGGTGAACACTGAAGCTTTCTTT.

The chain carries TRBV19 and TRBJ1-5, with D possibly matching TRBD1 (5 bases). This CDR3 contains 15 residues. The V end was cut by 5 bases, the J end by 7 bases, with 18 bases between. The V gene's germline CDR1 is LNHDA and CDR2 SQIVND (reference sequence). CDR3 in DNA: TGTGCCAGTAGTTCCCATGCCGGGGGGGACCAGCCCCAGCATTTT. It is translated as CASSSHAGGDQPQHF. The whole variable domain, remainder taken from reference TRBV19 and TRBJ1-5, is DGGITQSPKYLFRKEGQNVTLSCEQNLNHDAMYWYRQDPGQGLRLIYYSQIVNDFQKGDIAEGYSVSREKKESFPLTVTSAQKNPTAFYLCASSSHAGGDQPQHFGDGTRLSIL.

The J gene is TRBJ1-1, the V gene TRBV5-1; D is ambiguous. Trimming cost V 0 bases and J 4 bases, with 4 bases left between them. CDR3 size: 12 residues. The germline V gene has CDR1 SGHRS and CDR2 YFSETQ. CDR3 loop: CASSLGATEAFF. The CDR3 nucleotides are TGCGCCAGCAGCTTGGGGGCCACTGAAGCTTTCTTT.

The rearrangement links TRBV5-6 to TRBJ1-1; no definite D call. The CDR3 is made up of 14 amino acids. The V and J ends lost 0 bases and 1 base respectively, with 7 bases between them. Germline CDR1 SGHDT, CDR2 YYEEEE. CDR3 amino acids: CASSLGLRNTEAFF. The CDR3 region has the DNA TGTGCCAGCAGCTTGGGACTGCGGAACACTGAAGCTTTCTTT.

The rearrangement joins TRBV19 to TRBJ2-7, with TRBD1 matching over 11 bases. From germline, CDR1 is LNHDA and CDR2 SQIVND (reference sequence). The ends lost 10 bases at V and 3 bases at J; junction bases unmatched: 8. This CDR3 has 14 residues. In nucleotides, the CDR3 is TGTGCCACCTCCGGGACAGGGGGGATCTACGAGCAGTACTTC. Protein: CATSGTGGIYEQYF. Using reference TRBV19 and TRBJ2-7 for the parts outside the CDR3, the full variable domain is DGGITQSPKYLFRKEGQNVTLSCEQNLNHDAMYWYRQDPGQGLRLIYYSQIVNDFQKGDIAEGYSVSREKKESFPLTVTSAQKNPTAFYLCATSGTGGIYEQYFGPGTRLTVT.

CDR3 sequence (DNA): TGTGCCACCAGCGAAAACCGGGGGGAGAACACCGGGGAGCTGTTTTTT. This gives the protein CATSENRGENTGELFF. The chain combines TRBV15 with TRBJ2-2; 7 positions match TRBD2. V lost 5 bases to trimming and J lost 1 base; unmatched junction nucleotides: 7. The V gene's germline CDR1 is LNHNV and CDR2 YYDKDF (reference sequence). The CDR3 totals 16 residues.